The T cell receptor (beta chain) under discussion was sequenced for a study of shared clonotypes between healthy human individuals (dated by TCRdb to 2020 to 2022). In terms of the full investigation: The cohort comprised two women and a few men aged 18 to 49 years. For each donor, CD4 naive and CD4 memory were each given three plates, CD8 naive was given two plates, and CD8 memory was given one plate. Blood TCR repertoires of five healthy adults were deeply sequenced to estimate repertoire size and the extent of clonotype sharing between individuals. Libraries were prepared and TCR repertoires were sequenced by different laboratories using diverse techniques, in order to increase sequencing depth and limit assay-specific biases. Per donor, leukapheresis produced somewhere between about 0.94 and 9 billion PBMCs. General study outcomes and caveats: Larger estimated clonotype richness was generally found for naive subsets than for memory subsets. Pairwise subsampling indicated that sequencing depth was expected to affect the degree of clonotype sharing among donors. Compared with non-shared clonotypes, the clonotypes found in all four sorted-subset donors had higher generation probabilities. Sharing across a few donors was observed for around 4.8% of naive CD4, about 4% of naive CD8, roughly 2.4% of memory CD4, and 0.4% of memory CD8 clonotypes. Because the study included a small number of donors, the genetic and exposure-history diversity represented was limited. Incomplete sequencing was indicated by rarefaction of sorted-subset datasets, despite the large sequencing depth. Only blood was sampled, and tissue TCR repertoires likely differ from those in blood.

Worth noting for this clone: Its antigen is not yet known. The record has no base qualities; no much larger clone is one base away.

Using the deep immunoSEQ assay, TCR CDR3 regions were amplified from genomic DNA by multiplex PCR. Genomic DNA extracted from each cell subset was distributed evenly over all wells of several immunoSEQ 96-well plates, and each plate served as one replicate. For sorted subsets, around 0.2 ug of genomic DNA, equivalent to around 31,000 T cell genomes, went into each replicate PCR. Purified libraries were measured with a Qubit 3.0 fluorometer, size-checked on a Bioanalyzer 2100, and measured again with the KAPA Library Quantification kit. Every immunoSEQ 96-well plate was sequenced on a separate single-read 150-cycle Illumina NextSeq 550 flow cell. The authors' pipeline ran thus. Because the immunoSEQ output held only junctional sequences and lacked quality scores, the filtering could not match the filtering applied to full-length reads. To assign V/J genes and CDR3, sequences were annotated against IMGT germline references using PyIR, a Python wrapper for IgBLAST v1.9. Reads were filtered out if the reads had weak V/J assignments (E-value above 1e-6), no CDR3, stop codons, out-of-frame junctions, or ambiguous translated residues. V3J clonotypes were defined as sequences sharing the same inferred V gene, J gene, and CDR3 amino acid sequence. Percentage overlap between repertoires was computed as shared unique clonotypes divided by the size of the smaller repertoire. Richness of each repertoire was evaluated using RTK rarefaction, the Chao1 estimator, and Recon v2.1 estimates of unobserved clonotypes. OLGA was used to compute generation probabilities for all TCRbeta clonotypes that the gDNA method yielded from a few donors. Held by TCRdb, this immuneACCESS table contains in-frame sequences only and omits some clones. Under half of the omission traces to an unresolved V gene where checked; the cause of the rest is unknown. V and J calls and clone size are those listed in that table; D and trimming were worked out from the DNA. Across this sample there are 2,500,000 or so clones, with around 94% seen only once. The ten largest make up over 0.12% of the sample.

Per the germline V gene, SGHTA is the CDR1 and FQGNSA is the CDR2. Between the V and J ends, shortened by 5 bases and 4 bases respectively, the junction contains 17 bases. From its cysteine to its phenylalanine, the CDR3 spans 15 amino acids. Just the 45-base CDR3 DNA is kept, in frame starting at base 1. Donors were healthy HIV-negative adults with no recently reported acute infections or vaccinations. Only Caucasian adults living in Nashville, Tennessee, USA were represented among the donors. CD4+ T cells were enriched through magnetic negative selection, after which naive cells were positively selected on CD45RA and the remaining negative fraction served as the memory subset. Blood was obtained by leukapheresis, after which PBMCs were separated by Ficoll-Histopaque density gradient centrifugation and cryopreserved in liquid nitrogen vapor phase. Analytical flow cytometry was used to check the purity and quantity of every magnetically sorted T cell population. Genomic DNA was isolated from every sorted fraction and measured by UV absorbance on a Nanodrop 2000c.

The chain is encoded by TRBV7-2 joined to TRBJ1-2; the D gene remains uncertain. The sequence derives from a man aged 18 to 30 in good health. Sequenced material: naive CD4+ T cells sorted from blood. The cell subset or site label corresponds to: CD45RA+ positively selected. The DNA sequence follows: TGTGCCAGCAGCCCATCGGGCACCGACGTCTATGGCTACACCTTC. The translation is CASSPSGTDVYGYTF. With the portions outside the CDR3 filled from the reference TRBV7-2 and TRBJ1-2 genes, the complete variable region becomes GAGVSQSPSNKVTEKGKDVELRCDPISGHTALYWYRQSLGQGLEFLIYFQGNSAPDKSGLPSDRFSAERTGGSVSTLTIQRTQQEDSAVYLCASSPSGTDVYGYTFGSGTRLTVV.